Included here is one TCR beta chain sequence, with context. Its antigen is currently unknown. The sample belongs to a study of shared clonotypes between healthy human individuals. Study overall: There were three CD4 naive, three CD4 memory, two CD8 naive and one CD8 memory plates per donor. Whole-study findings and limits: Sharing across four donors was highest in naive CD4 (roughly 5%) and lowest in memory CD8 (roughly 0.4%). A reduction in generation probabilities was seen for non-shared clonotypes relative to those shared by all four donors.

Naive CD8 cells comprised CD45RO-negative, CCR7-positively selected cells, excluding terminally differentiated effector memory CD45RA+ cells. This table comes from immunoSEQ multiplex PCR, and its TCRdb copy is limited to in-frame clones, with some not included. Among hundreds of thousands of clones listed, around 95% were seen once. Input material: naive CD8+ T cells sorted from blood. The receptor comes from a woman between 25 and 40 years old in good health.

The CDR3 DNA is TGCGCCAGCAGCCAAGGACTAGCGGGAGCGGGGGCCAAAAACATTCAGTACTTC. It translates to CASSQGLAGAGAKNIQYF. The chain links TRBV4-1 to TRBJ2-4; 12 nucleotides agree with TRBD2. CDR3 length: 18 residues. The germline CDR1 and CDR2 sequences are MGHRA and YSYEKL. Losses at the gene ends were 1 base for V and 1 base for J; bases not matched to a gene: 5.